This entry lists 23 T cell receptor beta chains sequenced from one sample in a study of T cell responses to AZD1222 COVID-19 vaccine listed by TCRdb under 2021. Receptor libraries were prepared by the immunoSEQ multiplex PCR assay. This immuneACCESS table, as held by TCRdb, lists in-frame sequences with V and J called but not all clones. Of the missing ones, under half trace to an unresolved V gene in checked studies; the others have no known cause. This sample comprises approximately 140,000 clones, 80% to 90% of them detected only once. About 5% of the sample rests with the top ten. The time point tag for this specimen amounts to: baseline before first vaccination. The sequenced sample was peripheral blood, obtained on day 0 of AZD1222 vaccination. The receptors derive from an adult in good health.

This clone came up once. The chain joins TRBV5-4 to TRBJ2-1; the D is unclear. Trimming shortened V by 1 base and J by 9 bases, and 11 bases separated the two germline ends. This CDR3 has 13 amino acids. Germline-derived CDR1 and CDR2 are SGHNT and YYREEE (reference sequence). CDR3 region: CASSLFQDSEQFF. The CDR3 bases are TGTGCCAGCAGCTTGTTTCAGGATAGTGAGCAGTTCTTC.

This clone was seen a single time. The chain joins TRBV11-2 to TRBJ1-1; D not certain. V lost 8 bases and J lost 2, with 6 bases in between. Per germline, CDR1 SGHAT and CDR2 FQNNGV. This CDR3 is 11 amino acids long. The CDR3 DNA follows: TGTGCCAGCCGAATAAACACTGAAGCTTTCTTT. It codes for CASRINTEAFF. Using reference TRBV11-2 and TRBJ1-1 for the parts outside the CDR3, the full variable domain is EAGVAQSPRYKIIEKRQSVAFWCNPISGHATLYWYQQILGQGPKLLIQFQNNGVVDDSQLPKDRFSAERLKGVDSTLKIQPAKLEDSAVYLCASRINTEAFFGQGTRLTVV.

The CDR3 protein is CASSTPGRAPYEQYF. CDR3 DNA: TGTGCCAGTAGTACGCCGGGACGGGCGCCCTACGAGCAGTACTTC. The genes are TRBV19 and TRBJ2-7; D may match TRBD1 or TRBD2 (5 bases each). V was pared by 4 bases and J by 2 bases, with 15 bases between. The germline gives CDR1 LNHDA, CDR2 SQIVND (reference sequence). The CDR3 has 15 residues.

In its sample, this clone was seen once. The genes are TRBV5-1 and TRBJ1-2; D is uncertain. V was trimmed by 6 bases and J by 0 bases, leaving 12 bases between them. The V gene's germline CDR1 is SGHRS and CDR2 YFSETQ. The CDR3 length is 14 residues. The CDR3 DNA reads TGCGCCAGCAAGGTTCTGACATCTAACTATGGCTACACCTTC. It translates to CASKVLTSNYGYTF.

This clone was counted once. A read error may account for a junction end that differs from germline. The rearrangement uses TRBV6-5 and TRBJ2-7; D might be TRBD2 (6 bases). Germline values: CDR1 MNHEY, CDR2 SVGAGI. The CDR3 loop spans 14 amino acids. The CDR3 DNA is TGTGCCAAAAGGGAGGCATCCCAACCATACGAGCGGTACTTC. It yields the protein CAKREASQPYERYF.

The chain uses TRBV6-5 and TRBJ2-7; TRBD2 matches at 11 bases. CDR3 length: 14 residues. The V gene end was trimmed by 5 bases and the J gene end by 4 bases; junction bases not matched to a gene: 4. The germline V gene encodes CDR1 MNHEY and CDR2 SVGAGI. CDR3 DNA sequence: TGTGCCAGCAGTCCTACTAGCGGGAGATACGAGCAGTACTTC. This gives the protein CASSPTSGRYEQYF.

This clone was observed a handful of times. The J gene is TRBJ2-3, the V gene TRBV27; D is perhaps TRBD1 (6 bases). CDR1 and CDR2 (germline): MNHEY, SMNVEV (reference sequence). The V and J ends lost 4 bases and 0 bases respectively, with 11 bases between them. The CDR3 runs 15 residues. The CDR3 loop reads CASSWTVSSTDTQYF. In nucleotides, the CDR3 is TGTGCCAGCAGTTGGACAGTCTCTAGCACAGATACGCAGTATTTT.

This clone appeared a few times. The chain employs TRBV6-1 and TRBJ2-7, with D perhaps assigned TRBD1 or TRBD2 (5 bases each). The CDR3 loop spans 15 amino acids. Trimming cost V 2 bases and J 4 bases, with 15 bases left between them. Per the germline V gene, CDR1 is MNHNS and CDR2 is SASEGT. The CDR3 reads CASSERRDPNYEQYF. CDR3 in DNA: TGTGCCAGCAGTGAAAGACGGGACCCAAATTACGAGCAGTACTTC.

This clone appeared once. CDR3 in amino acids: CASSQVNRRAYNEQFF. The CDR3 DNA sequence: TGTGCCAGCAGCCAAGTGAACAGGCGGGCCTACAATGAGCAGTTCTTC. The chain links TRBV3-1 (or the pseudogene TRBV3-2) to TRBJ2-1; D is perhaps TRBD1 or TRBD2 (5 bases each). Germline V gene data show CDR1 as LGHDT and CDR2 as YNNKEL (reference sequence). This CDR3 comprises 16 residues. Trimming took off 1 base at V and 2 bases at J, with 12 bases between the two ends.

The V call is TRBV6-6, the J call TRBJ1-2, with TRBD1 as a possible D gene (5 bases). CDR3 size: 13 residues. Germline V gene lookup returns CDR1 MNHNY and CDR2 SVGAGI (reference sequence). The ends were cut back, 6 bases at V and 1 base at J, with 9 bases in the middle. The CDR3 sequence is CASRRDFNYGYTF. CDR3 sequence (DNA): TGTGCCAGCAGGCGGGACTTTAACTATGGCTACACCTTC.

The chain carries TRBV30 and TRBJ1-6; D not certain. V was clipped by 1 base and J by 6 bases, with 19 bases between them. Germline loops: CDR1 GTSNPN, CDR2 SVGIG (reference sequence). CDR3 length equals 17 residues. The CDR3 nucleotides read TGTGCCTGGAGTGGTTCCCGGCCGGACGGGGTTAATTCACCCCTCCACTTT. Protein sequence: CAWSGSRPDGVNSPLHF.

The chain combines TRBV4-1 with TRBJ1-2; tentatively, D is TRBD1 (5 bases). This CDR3 region has 21 residues. V lost 0 bases to trimming and J lost 4 bases, with 30 bases between them. Germline CDR1 MGHRA, CDR2 YSYEKL. Written as DNA, the CDR3 is TGCGCCAGCAGCCAAGATCTTCTCGTCGGAACACTCGGGACGCTTACCTATGGCTACACCTTC. Protein sequence: CASSQDLLVGTLGTLTYGYTF.

This rearrangement joins TRBV9 to TRBJ2-2; 7 positions agree with TRBD2. V was clipped by 0 bases and J by 6 bases; unmatched bases: 5. This CDR3 contains 15 residues. Germline lookup yields CDR1 SGDLS and CDR2 YYNGEE. The DNA of the CDR3 is TGTGCCAGCAGCGTAGCTTGGCGGGAGCCCGGGGAGCTGTTTTTT. This codes for CASSVAWREPGELFF.

V usage is TRBV7-2 and J usage is TRBJ2-7; a weak D match, TRBD2 (5 bases). The CDR3 runs to 14 residues. The germline V gene encodes CDR1 SGHTA and CDR2 FQGNSA. V was cut by 8 bases and J by 5 bases, with 19 bases left in between. CDR3 coding DNA: TGTGCCAGCCGCAGATCTGGCGGGCGTCACGAGCAGTACTTC. Translating gives CASRRSGGRHEQYF.

The chain has TRBV3-1 (or the pseudogene TRBV3-2) and TRBJ2-7, with 7 bases fitting TRBD1. The CDR3 has 14 amino acids. Germline trimming cut 4 bases from V and 5 bases from J; bases unmatched to any gene: 8. Germline assignment: CDR1 LGHDT and CDR2 YNNKEL (reference sequence). CDR3 sequence reads: CASSPLWDSHEQYF. CDR3 bases: TGTGCCAGCAGCCCCCTTTGGGACAGTCACGAGCAGTACTTC.

The chain carries TRBV4-2 and TRBJ2-6; TRBD2 might be the D (5 bases). CDR3 length: 16 residues. The V end lost 0 bases, the J end lost 2 bases, and 8 bases lay between the germline ends. Germline V gene lookup returns CDR1 LGHNA and CDR2 YNFKEQ. The CDR3: CASSQDPGTGANVLTF. DNA of the CDR3: TGTGCCAGCAGCCAAGATCCGGGAACTGGGGCCAACGTCCTGACTTTC.

The chain carries TRBV6-1 and TRBJ1-2, with a possible D match to TRBD1 (5 bases). The V end lost 4 bases, the J end lost 5 bases, and 23 bases lay between the germline ends. CDR1 and CDR2 (germline): MNHNS, SASEGT. The CDR3 is made up of 17 amino acids. CDR3 sequence: CASSGLGGGRPLYGYTF. Here the CDR3 DNA reads TGTGCCAGCAGTGGACTCGGGGGGGGGAGGCCCCTATATGGCTACACCTTC.

CDR3 in DNA: TGTGCCAGCAGCCGAAGGACGGGTCTCGGAAGGAACACTGAAGCTTTCTTT. As protein: CASSRRTGLGRNTEAFF. The chain employs TRBV6-6 and TRBJ1-1; D not certain. V lost 6 bases, J lost 1 base, and 21 bases lay in between. CDR1 MNHNY and CDR2 SVGAGI come from the germline V gene (reference sequence). The CDR3 totals 17 residues.

The gene calls are TRBV28 and TRBJ1-5; TRBD1 might be the D (6 bases). Germline V gene lookup returns CDR1 MDHEN and CDR2 SYDVKM. Between the trimmed V and J ends, which lost 7 bases and 4 bases, there was a span of 14 bases. The CDR3 is made up of 14 amino acids. CDR3 DNA: TGTGCCAGCAAGACAGGTCCTCGTAATCAGCCCCAGCATTTT. This codes for CASKTGPRNQPQHF.

The genes are TRBV5-1 and TRBJ1-1, with D perhaps matching TRBD1 (6 bases). The CDR3 is made up of 15 amino acids. V was shortened by 1 base and J by 1 base, with 11 bases between the two germline ends. Germline loops: CDR1 SGHRS, CDR2 YFSETQ. For the CDR3, the DNA is TGCGCCAGCAGCTTGATACCGGGACAGAACACTGAAGCTTTCTTT. This encodes CASSLIPGQNTEAFF.

This clone occurred once. The chain couples TRBV3-1 (or the pseudogene TRBV3-2) to TRBJ2-2; D uncertain. The CDR3 length is 13 residues. Germline V CDR1 and CDR2: LGHDT, YNNKEL (reference sequence). V was pared by 5 bases and J by 3 bases, with 7 bases between. The DNA of the CDR3 is TGTGCCAGCAGCTTCAGAGACACCGGGGAGCTGTTTTTT. Translating it yields CASSFRDTGELFF.

This clone was recorded a few times. The chain joins TRBV6-2 or TRBV6-3 to TRBJ1-3, with TRBD1 matching over 8 bases. This CDR3 is built from 15 residues. V gave up 4 bases and J gave up 7 bases; unmatched junction bases: 9. Germline lookup yields CDR1 MNHEY and CDR2 SVGEGT. The CDR3 loop is CASSSRQGKWNTIYF. The DNA for the CDR3 is TGTGCCAGCAGTTCCAGACAGGGGAAATGGAACACCATATATTTT.

This clone appeared a single time. This chain uses TRBV3-1 (or the pseudogene TRBV3-2) with TRBJ2-4; 9 nucleotides align to TRBD2. CDR1 and CDR2 from the germline V gene are LGHDT and YNNKEL (reference sequence). The trim removed 2 bases at V and 3 bases at J, leaving 14 bases unmatched. The length of the CDR3 is 19 residues. This chain's CDR3 is CASSQRMIAGVLDKNIQYF. The DNA for the CDR3 is TGTGCCAGCAGCCAAAGGATGATAGCGGGGGTCCTAGACAAAAACATTCAGTACTTC.